These T cell receptor beta chains were read from a single sample in a study of control samples from healthy donors and cancer patients. Measured with immunoSEQ multiplex PCR; TCRdb has only the in-frame clones, and not every one. The sample lists 15,000 to 20,000 clones, about 89% occurring once. The sample comprised PBMCs. The receptors stem from a man aged 60-69 years with head and neck cancer. Both conserved end residues are part of each CDR3. The D gene is left open where the match is weak. Size tells how often a clone was seen (once, few, many) or the class of an expanded clone, and some rows leave it out.

CDR3nt | CDR3aa | abundance | j_gene | v_gene | d_gene
TGTGCCAGCAGCCAAGCCCAACCGGGGCTAGCGGAACAGTTCTTC | CASSQAQPGLAEQFF | . | TRBJ2-1 | TRBV3-1/TRBV3-2 | TRBD2
TGTGCCAGCAGCGTAAGCCGTGACACTGAAGCTTTCTTT | CASSVSRDTEAFF | once | TRBJ1-1 | TRBV9 | .
TGTGCCAGCAGTTTATTGGGGGTCGGGGGCTACACCTTC | CASSLLGVGGYTF | . | TRBJ1-2 | TRBV27 | .
TGCGCCCTCATAGAAAATGAGCAGTTCTTC | CALIENEQFF | . | TRBJ2-1 | TRBV19 | .
TGTGCCAGCTCCCCCCTGGGAGTGTTTGAGCAGTACTTC | CASSPLGVFEQYF | once | TRBJ2-7 | TRBV18 | .
TGTGCCAGCAGCCCTCTTGGGGCCAACGTCCTGACTTTC | CASSPLGANVLTF | . | TRBJ2-6 | TRBV27 | .
TGTGCCAGCAGCTTCTCTACGCGCAGGGGGGAAGCTTTCTTT | CASSFSTRRGEAFF | . | TRBJ1-1 | TRBV7-9 | TRBD1
TGTGCCAGCTCACCACCCGAGGGTTATAGCACAGATACGCAGTATTTT | CASSPPEGYSTDTQYF | . | TRBJ2-3 | TRBV18 | .
TGTGCCAGCAGCTTGCTCACAGATACGCAGTATTTT | CASSLLTDTQYF | . | TRBJ2-3 | TRBV9 | .
TGTGCCAGCAGCCAGGGACAGAACTATGGCCACACCTTC | CASSQGQNYGHTF | . | TRBJ1-2 | TRBV6-4 | TRBD1
TGTGCCAGCAGCGTGGGAACAGGGGGATCGGAAGCTTTCTTT | CASSVGTGGSEAFF | few | TRBJ1-1 | TRBV9 | TRBD1
TGTGCCAGCAGTTATGGGGCAGGGGGGACTGGAAACACCATATATTTT | CASSYGAGGTGNTIYF | . | TRBJ1-3 | TRBV6-6 | TRBD1
TGTGCCAGCAGCTTAGGGTGGAACACTGAAGCTTTCTTT | CASSLGWNTEAFF | . | TRBJ1-1 | TRBV7-8 | .
TGTGCCAGCAGCTTTAGGGCGACCCAGTACTTC | CASSFRATQYF | . | TRBJ2-5 | TRBV11-2 | .
TGTGCCAGCAGTGAAGCAGGGTCACGGCAGCCCCAGCATTTT | CASSEAGSRQPQHF | . | TRBJ1-5 | TRBV25-1 | .
TGCGCCAGCAGGACAGCTACAACTAATGAAAAACTGTTTTTT | CASRTATTNEKLFF | . | TRBJ1-4 | TRBV5-1 | .
TGCGCCAGCAGGCCCGGACTAGCGGGGATGTACGAGCAGTACTTC | CASRPGLAGMYEQYF | . | TRBJ2-7 | TRBV10-1 | TRBD2
TGTGCCAGCAGTTCAATGGGGGGTCAGGAGACCCAGTACTTC | CASSSMGGQETQYF | . | TRBJ2-5 | TRBV7-3 | .
TGTGCCATCAGTGAAAAGGCGGGGAACACTGAAGCTTTCTTT | CAISEKAGNTEAFF | . | TRBJ1-1 | TRBV10-3 | .
TGTGCCAGCAGTTTGCGCCGGGCCAGTAATGAAAAACTGTTTTTT | CASSLRRASNEKLFF | . | TRBJ1-4 | TRBV6-5 | .
TGTGCCAGCAGCGCCTACCAAGAGACCCAGTACTTC | CASSAYQETQYF | . | TRBJ2-5 | TRBV7-8 | .
TGTGCCAGCAGTGAAGGACTAGCGGGGGGCAATGAGCAGTTCTTC | CASSEGLAGGNEQFF | once | TRBJ2-1 | TRBV2 | TRBD2
TGTGCCAGCAGCGCCACAGGAAGGGGTAATGAAAAACTGTTTTTT | CASSATGRGNEKLFF | . | TRBJ1-4 | TRBV11-2 | .
TGTGCCATTACCCCCGGGACAGGAGGCACAGATACGCAGTATTTT | CAITPGTGGTDTQYF | . | TRBJ2-3 | TRBV6-5 | TRBD1
TGCGCCAGCAGCTCCCTGACAGGGGACGCTGAAGCTTTCTTT | CASSSLTGDAEAFF | . | TRBJ1-1 | TRBV5-1 | TRBD1
TGTGCCATCTACACAGGGGCCGTTCGGGACACCTTC | CAIYTGAVRDTF | . | TRBJ1-2 | TRBV6-5 | TRBD1
TGTGCCAGCAGCAAAGGGTTTACCTATGGCTACACCTTC | CASSKGFTYGYTF | . | TRBJ1-2 | TRBV12-3/TRBV12-4 | .
TGTGCCAGCAGCTTGGTGACTAACACTGAAGCTTTCTTT | CASSLVTNTEAFF | . | TRBJ1-1 | TRBV5-8 | .
TGTGCCAGCAGCCGAACGACGGCGAACACTGAAGCTTTCTTT | CASSRTTANTEAFF | . | TRBJ1-1 | TRBV6-5 | .
TGTGCCAGCAGTTTAAGACAGGGGGCGATTTACTACAATGAGCAGTTCTTC | CASSLRQGAIYYNEQFF | . | TRBJ2-1 | TRBV27 | TRBD1
TGTGCCACCAGCAGGGGGGGGTTTCAGACCCAGTACTTC | CATSRGGFQTQYF | . | TRBJ2-5 | TRBV15 | TRBD2
TGTGCCACCCAACTAGCGGGACTGGGGGAGCAGTACTTC | CATQLAGLGEQYF | few | TRBJ2-7 | TRBV6-5 | TRBD2
TGTGCCAGCAGCCAACAGGACAGGGGGAACACTGAAGCTTTCTTT | CASSQQDRGNTEAFF | . | TRBJ1-1 | TRBV7-9 | TRBD1
TGTGCCAGCAGTCCAACGACAGGATACTACAATGAGCAGTTCTTC | CASSPTTGYYNEQFF | . | TRBJ2-1 | TRBV27 | .
TGTGCCAGCAGCAAACAGGGGAATCAGCCCCAGCATTTT | CASSKQGNQPQHF | . | TRBJ1-5 | TRBV11-2 | TRBD1
TGCAGCGGGGGACACAGGGGGCTGAGCACTGAAGCTTTCTTT | CSGGHRGLSTEAFF | . | TRBJ1-1 | TRBV29-1 | TRBD1
TGTGCCAGCATTAAACCGGGGACTGCACCCCTCCACTTT | CASIKPGTAPLHF | . | TRBJ1-6 | TRBV12-3/TRBV12-4 | .